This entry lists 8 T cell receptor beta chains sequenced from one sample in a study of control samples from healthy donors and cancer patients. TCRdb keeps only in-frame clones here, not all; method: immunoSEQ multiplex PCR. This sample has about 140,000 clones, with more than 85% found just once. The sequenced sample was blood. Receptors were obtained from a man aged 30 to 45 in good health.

CDR3 sequence: CASSTALMNTEAFF. CDR3 DNA sequence: TGTGCCAGCAGCACGGCACTGATGAACACTGAAGCTTTCTTT. V is TRBV7-9 and J is TRBJ1-1; D is uncertain. CDR3 length: 14 residues. The germline V and J ends were trimmed by 5 bases and 0 bases, with 10 bases remaining between them. The V gene's germline CDR1 is SEHNR and CDR2 FQNEAQ (reference sequence).

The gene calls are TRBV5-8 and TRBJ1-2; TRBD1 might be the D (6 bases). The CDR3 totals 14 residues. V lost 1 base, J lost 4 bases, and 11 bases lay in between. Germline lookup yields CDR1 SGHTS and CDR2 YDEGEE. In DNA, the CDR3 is TGTGCCAGCAGCTTGTGGACAGCCTCCTATGGCTACACCTTC. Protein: CASSLWTASYGYTF.

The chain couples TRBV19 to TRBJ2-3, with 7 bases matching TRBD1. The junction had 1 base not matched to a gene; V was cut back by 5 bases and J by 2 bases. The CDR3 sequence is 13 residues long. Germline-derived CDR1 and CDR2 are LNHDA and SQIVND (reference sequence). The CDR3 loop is CASSQGVTDTQYF. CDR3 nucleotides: TGTGCCAGTAGTCAGGGGGTCACAGATACGCAGTATTTT.

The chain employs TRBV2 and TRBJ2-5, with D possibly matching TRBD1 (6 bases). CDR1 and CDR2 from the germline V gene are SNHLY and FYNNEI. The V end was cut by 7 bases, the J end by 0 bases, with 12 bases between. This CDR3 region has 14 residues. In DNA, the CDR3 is TGTGCCAGCATGGGGGCGGATTACCAAGAGACCCAGTACTTC. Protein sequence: CASMGADYQETQYF.

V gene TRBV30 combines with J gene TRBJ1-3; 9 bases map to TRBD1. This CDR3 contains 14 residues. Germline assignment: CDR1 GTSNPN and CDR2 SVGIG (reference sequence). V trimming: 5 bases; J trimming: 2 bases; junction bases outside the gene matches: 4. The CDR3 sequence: CAWGQGIPGNTIYF. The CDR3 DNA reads TGTGCCTGGGGACAGGGGATTCCTGGAAACACCATATATTTT.

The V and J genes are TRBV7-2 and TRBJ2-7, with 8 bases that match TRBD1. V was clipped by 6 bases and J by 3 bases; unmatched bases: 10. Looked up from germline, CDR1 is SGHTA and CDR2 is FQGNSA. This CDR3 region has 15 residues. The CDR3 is CASRFTGTGFYEQYF. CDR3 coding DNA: TGTGCCAGCAGATTCACCGGGACAGGATTCTACGAGCAGTACTTC.

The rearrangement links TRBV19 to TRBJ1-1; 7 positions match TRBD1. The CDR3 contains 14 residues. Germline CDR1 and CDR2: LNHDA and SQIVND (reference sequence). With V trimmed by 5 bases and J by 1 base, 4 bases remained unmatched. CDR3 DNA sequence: TGTGCCAGTAGTTGGGACAGCCCGAACACTGAAGCTTTCTTT. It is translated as CASSWDSPNTEAFF.

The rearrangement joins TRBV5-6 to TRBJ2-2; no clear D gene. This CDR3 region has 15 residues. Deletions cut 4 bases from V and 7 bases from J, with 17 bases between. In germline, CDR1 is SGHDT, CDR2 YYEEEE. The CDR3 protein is CASSRVVIDVGELFF. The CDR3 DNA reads TGTGCCAGCAGCCGAGTAGTCATTGACGTCGGGGAGCTGTTTTTT.